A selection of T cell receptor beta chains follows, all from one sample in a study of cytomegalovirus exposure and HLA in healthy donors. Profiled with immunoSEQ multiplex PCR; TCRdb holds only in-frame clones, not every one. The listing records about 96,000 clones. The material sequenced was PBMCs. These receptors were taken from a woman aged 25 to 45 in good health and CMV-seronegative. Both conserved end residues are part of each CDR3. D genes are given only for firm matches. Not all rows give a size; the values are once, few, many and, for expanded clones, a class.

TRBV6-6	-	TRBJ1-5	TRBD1	CASSYQGDQPQHF	TGTGCCAGCAGTTACCAGGGGGATCAGCCCCAGCATTTT
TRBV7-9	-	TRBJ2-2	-	CASSARRWGVSTGELFF	TGTGCCAGCAGCGCCCGTCGGTGGGGGGTTAGCACCGGGGAGCTGTTTTTT
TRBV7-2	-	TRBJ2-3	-	CASSLAREAGTQYF	TGTGCCAGCAGCTTAGCCCGGGAAGCCGGTACGCAGTATTTT
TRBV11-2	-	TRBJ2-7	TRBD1	CASGRDRDSYEQYF	TGTGCCAGCGGCAGAGACAGGGACTCCTACGAGCAGTACTTC
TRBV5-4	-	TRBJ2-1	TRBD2	CASSLGSGNSYNEQFF	TGTGCCAGCAGCTTGGGTAGCGGGAACTCCTACAATGAGCAGTTCTTC
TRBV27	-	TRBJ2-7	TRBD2	CASSLSAGVSYEQYF	TGTGCCAGCAGTTTATCGGCGGGGGTCTCCTACGAGCAGTACTTC
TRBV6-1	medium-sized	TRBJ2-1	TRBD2	CASIPTTGGSDEQFF	TGTGCCAGCATTCCTACAACGGGAGGGTCGGATGAGCAGTTCTTC
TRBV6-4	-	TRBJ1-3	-	CVDSPLPGNTIYF	TGTGTAGACAGTCCCCTTCCTGGAAACACCATATATTTT
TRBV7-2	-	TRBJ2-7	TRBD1	CASSPRTGGHEQYF	TGTGCCAGCAGCCCTAGGACAGGGGGCCACGAGCAGTACTTC
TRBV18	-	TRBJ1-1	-	CASSLGGANTEAFF	TGTGCCAGCTCGCTCGGAGGGGCGAACACTGAAGCTTTCTTT
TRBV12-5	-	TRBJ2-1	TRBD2	CASGLVSSGLGDNEQFF	TGTGCTAGTGGTTTGGTGTCTAGCGGCCTTGGGGACAATGAGCAGTTCTTC
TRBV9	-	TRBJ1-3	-	CASSTGTDGNTIYF	TGTGCCAGCAGTACAGGGACGGATGGAAACACCATATATTTT
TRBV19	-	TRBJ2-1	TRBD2	CASSIATSGRANEQFF	TGTGCCAGTAGTATCGCCACTAGCGGGAGGGCTAATGAGCAGTTCTTC
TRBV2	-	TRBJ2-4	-	CASRDSSSPKNIQYF	TGTGCCAGCAGAGACAGCAGCTCCCCCAAAAACATTCAGTACTTC
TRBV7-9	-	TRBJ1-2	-	CASSYMDPGGADYGYTF	TGTGCCAGCAGCTATATGGACCCCGGGGGGGCGGACTATGGCTACACCTTC
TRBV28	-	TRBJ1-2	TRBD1	CASTPQGTHYGYTF	TGTGCCAGCACCCCACAGGGGACCCACTATGGCTACACCTTC
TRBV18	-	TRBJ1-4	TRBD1	CASSPRTGANEKLFF	TGTGCCAGCTCACCAAGGACAGGGGCTAATGAAAAACTGTTTTTT
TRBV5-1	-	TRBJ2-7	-	CASSLGRLGAGEQYF	TGCGCCAGCAGCCTCGGACGGTTGGGGGCTGGGGAGCAGTACTTC
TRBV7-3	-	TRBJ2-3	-	CASSLAADTQYF	TGTGCCAGCAGCTTAGCGGCAGATACGCAGTATTTT
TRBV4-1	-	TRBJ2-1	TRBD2	CASSQGSSGFSYNEQFF	TGCGCCAGCAGCCAGGGGTCTAGCGGGTTCTCCTACAATGAGCAGTTCTTC
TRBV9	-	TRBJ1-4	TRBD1	CASSSGTGWEKLFF	TGTGCCAGCAGCTCCGGGACAGGGTGGGAAAAACTGTTTTTT
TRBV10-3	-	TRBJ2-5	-	CAISGREETQYF	TGTGCCATCAGTGGCAGGGAAGAGACCCAGTACTTC
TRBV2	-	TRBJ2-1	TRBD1	CASSEARGGGNEQFF	TGTGCCAGCAGTGAGGCTCGAGGGGGCGGGAATGAGCAGTTCTTC
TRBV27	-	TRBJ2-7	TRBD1	CASGQGAPRAYEQYF	TGTGCCAGCGGGCAGGGGGCGCCCCGGGCCTACGAGCAGTACTTC
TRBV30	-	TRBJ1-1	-	CAWSHWEGTEAFF	TGTGCCTGGAGTCATTGGGAGGGCACTGAAGCTTTCTTT
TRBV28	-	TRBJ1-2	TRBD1	CASSTSGTGNSYTF	TGTGCCAGCAGTACTTCCGGGACAGGGAACAGCTACACCTTC
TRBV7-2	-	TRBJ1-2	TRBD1	CASSATTGADYGYTF	TGTGCCAGCAGCGCGACGACAGGGGCAGACTATGGCTACACCTTC
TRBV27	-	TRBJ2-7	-	CASSLTSPSYEQYF	TGTGCCAGCAGTCTCACCTCACCGAGCTACGAGCAGTACTTC
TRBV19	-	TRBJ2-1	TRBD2	CASSRLAGGQKNEQFF	TGTGCCAGTAGTCGGCTAGCGGGGGGGCAGAAGAATGAGCAGTTCTTC
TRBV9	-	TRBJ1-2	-	CASSVGGGADYGYTF	TGTGCCAGCAGCGTTGGGGGGGGCGCAGACTATGGCTACACCTTC
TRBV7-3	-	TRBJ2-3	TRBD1	CASSLLGTGPDTQYF	TGTGCCAGCAGCCTCCTCGGGACAGGGCCAGATACGCAGTATTTT
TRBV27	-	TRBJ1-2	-	CASGMGGDYGYTF	TGTGCCAGCGGGATGGGAGGCGACTATGGCTACACCTTC
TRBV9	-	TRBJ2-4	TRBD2	CASSVALGEGKNIQYF	TGTGCCAGCAGCGTAGCTCTCGGGGAGGGCAAAAACATTCAGTACTTC
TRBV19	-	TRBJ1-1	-	CASSAGAGRTEAFF	TGTGCCAGTAGTGCAGGGGCCGGGCGAACTGAAGCTTTCTTT
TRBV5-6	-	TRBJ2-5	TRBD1	CASSSGQGGETQYF	TGTGCCAGCAGCTCCGGACAGGGTGGGGAGACCCAGTACTTC
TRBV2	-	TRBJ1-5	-	CASSPGLSNQPQHF	TGTGCCAGCAGTCCGGGTCTTAGCAATCAGCCCCAGCATTTT
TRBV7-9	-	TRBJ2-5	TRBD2	CASSLGFGSGSGYETQYF	TGTGCCAGCAGCTTAGGGTTCGGTAGCGGGAGTGGTTATGAGACCCAGTACTTC
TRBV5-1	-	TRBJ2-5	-	CASSQGLSGETQYF	TGCGCCAGCAGCCAGGGACTTAGCGGAGAGACCCAGTACTTC
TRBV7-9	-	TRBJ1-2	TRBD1	CASSLEQGHGYTF	TGTGCCAGCAGCTTAGAACAGGGGCACGGCTACACCTTC